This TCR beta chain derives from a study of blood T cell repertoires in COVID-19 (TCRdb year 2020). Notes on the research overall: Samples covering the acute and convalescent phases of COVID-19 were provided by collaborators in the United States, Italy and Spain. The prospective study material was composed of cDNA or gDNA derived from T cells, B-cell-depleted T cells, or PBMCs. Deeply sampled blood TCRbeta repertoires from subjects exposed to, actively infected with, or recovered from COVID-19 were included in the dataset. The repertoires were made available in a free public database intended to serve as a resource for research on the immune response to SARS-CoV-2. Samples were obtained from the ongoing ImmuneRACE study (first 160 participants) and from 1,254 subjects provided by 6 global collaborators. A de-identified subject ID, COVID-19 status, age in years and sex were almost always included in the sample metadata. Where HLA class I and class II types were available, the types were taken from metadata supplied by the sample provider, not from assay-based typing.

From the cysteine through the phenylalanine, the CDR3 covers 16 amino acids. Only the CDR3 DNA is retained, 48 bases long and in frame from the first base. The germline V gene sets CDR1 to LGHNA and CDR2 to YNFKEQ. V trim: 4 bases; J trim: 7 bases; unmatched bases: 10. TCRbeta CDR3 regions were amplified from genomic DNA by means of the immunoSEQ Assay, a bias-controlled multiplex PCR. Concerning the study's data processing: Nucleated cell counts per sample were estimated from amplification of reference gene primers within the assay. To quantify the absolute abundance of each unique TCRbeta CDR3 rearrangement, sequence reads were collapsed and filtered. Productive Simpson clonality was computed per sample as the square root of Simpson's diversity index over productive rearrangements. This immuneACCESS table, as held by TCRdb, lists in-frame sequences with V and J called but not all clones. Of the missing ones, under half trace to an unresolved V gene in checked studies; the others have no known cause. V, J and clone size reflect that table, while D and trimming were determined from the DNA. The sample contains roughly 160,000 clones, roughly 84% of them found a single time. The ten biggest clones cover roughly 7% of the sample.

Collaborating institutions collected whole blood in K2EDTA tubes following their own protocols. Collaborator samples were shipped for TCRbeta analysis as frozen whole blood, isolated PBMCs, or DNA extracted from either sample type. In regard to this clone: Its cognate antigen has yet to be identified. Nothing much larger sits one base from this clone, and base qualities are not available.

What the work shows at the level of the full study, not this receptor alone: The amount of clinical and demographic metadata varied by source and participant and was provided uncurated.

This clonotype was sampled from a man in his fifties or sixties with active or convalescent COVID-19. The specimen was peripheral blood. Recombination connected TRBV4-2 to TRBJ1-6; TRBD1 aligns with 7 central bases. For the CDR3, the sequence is CASSPDRVAPNSPLHF. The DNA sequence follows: TGTGCCAGCAGCCCAGACAGGGTTGCTCCCAATTCACCCCTCCACTTT.